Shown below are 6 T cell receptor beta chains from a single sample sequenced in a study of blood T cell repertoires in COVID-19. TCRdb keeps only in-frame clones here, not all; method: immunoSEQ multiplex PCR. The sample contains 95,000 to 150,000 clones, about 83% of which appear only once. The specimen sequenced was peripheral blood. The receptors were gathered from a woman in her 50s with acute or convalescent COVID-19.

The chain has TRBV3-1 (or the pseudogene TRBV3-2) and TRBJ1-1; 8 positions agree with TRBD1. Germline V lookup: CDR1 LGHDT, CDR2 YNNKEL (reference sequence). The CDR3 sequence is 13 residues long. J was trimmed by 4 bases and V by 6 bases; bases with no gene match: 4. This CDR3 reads CASRGQAGTEAFF. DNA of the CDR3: TGTGCCAGCAGGGGACAGGCGGGCACTGAAGCTTTCTTT.

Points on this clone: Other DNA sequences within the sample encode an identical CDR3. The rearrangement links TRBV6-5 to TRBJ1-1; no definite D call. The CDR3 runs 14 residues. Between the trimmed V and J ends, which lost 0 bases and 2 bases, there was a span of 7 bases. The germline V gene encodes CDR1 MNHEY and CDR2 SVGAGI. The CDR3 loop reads CASSYSDINTEAFF. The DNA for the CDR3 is TGTGCCAGCAGTTACTCCGACATTAACACTGAAGCTTTCTTT.

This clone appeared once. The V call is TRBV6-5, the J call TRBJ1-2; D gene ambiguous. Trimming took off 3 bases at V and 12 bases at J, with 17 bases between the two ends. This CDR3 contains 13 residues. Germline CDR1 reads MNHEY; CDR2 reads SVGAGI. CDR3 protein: CASSYSFDQAHTF. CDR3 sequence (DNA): TGTGCCAGCAGTTATTCGTTTGACCAGGCGCACACCTTC.

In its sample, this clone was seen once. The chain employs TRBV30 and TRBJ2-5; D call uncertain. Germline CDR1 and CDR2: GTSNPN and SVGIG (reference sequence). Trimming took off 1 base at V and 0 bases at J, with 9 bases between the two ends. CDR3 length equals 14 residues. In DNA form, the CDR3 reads TGTGCCTGGAGTGCCGACACGTACCAAGAGACCCAGTACTTC. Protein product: CAWSADTYQETQYF.

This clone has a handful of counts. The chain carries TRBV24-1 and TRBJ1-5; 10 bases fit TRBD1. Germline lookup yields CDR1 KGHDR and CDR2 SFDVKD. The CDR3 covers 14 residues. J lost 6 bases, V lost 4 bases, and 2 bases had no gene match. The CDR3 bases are TGTGCCACCAGTGAAAGGACAGGGGGTCAGCCCCAGCATTTT. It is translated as CATSERTGGQPQHF.

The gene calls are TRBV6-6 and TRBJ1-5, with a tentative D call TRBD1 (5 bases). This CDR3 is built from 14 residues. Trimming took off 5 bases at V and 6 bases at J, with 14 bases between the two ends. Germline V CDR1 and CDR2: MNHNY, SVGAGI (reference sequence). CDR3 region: CASSNQGGFQPQHF. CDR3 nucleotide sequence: TGTGCCAGCAGTAATCAGGGAGGTTTTCAGCCCCAGCATTTT.